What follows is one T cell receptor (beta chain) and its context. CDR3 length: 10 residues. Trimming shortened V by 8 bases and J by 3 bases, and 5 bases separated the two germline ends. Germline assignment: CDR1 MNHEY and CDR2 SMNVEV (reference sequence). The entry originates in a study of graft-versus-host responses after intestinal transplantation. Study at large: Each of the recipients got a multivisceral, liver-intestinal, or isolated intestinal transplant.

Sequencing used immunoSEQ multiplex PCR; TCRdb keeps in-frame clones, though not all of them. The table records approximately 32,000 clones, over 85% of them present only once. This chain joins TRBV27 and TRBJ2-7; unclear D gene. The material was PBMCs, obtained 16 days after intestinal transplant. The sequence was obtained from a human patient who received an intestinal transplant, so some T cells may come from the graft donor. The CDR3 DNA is TGTGCCAGCGGATACTACGAGCAGTACTTC. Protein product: CASGYYEQYF.